The 11 T cell receptor beta chains below come from one sample, sequenced in a study of shared clonotypes between healthy human individuals. This table comes from immunoSEQ multiplex PCR, and its TCRdb copy is limited to in-frame clones, with some not included. The sample gives around 1,000,000 clones, 70% to 85% of which show up once; about 0.94% is in the top ten. Sequences were obtained from memory CD4+ T cells from PBMCs. Indicated subset: CD45RA-negative fraction. These receptors originate from a man aged 18 to 30 in good health. Some clones in this sample may be carry-over from other donors' samples.

The J gene is TRBJ2-2, the V gene TRBV28; 8 bases are shared with TRBD1. The germline CDR1 and CDR2 sequences are MDHEN and SYDVKM. The length of the CDR3 is 17 residues. Trimming cost V 4 bases and J 1 base; bases outside gene matches: 8. CDR3 bases: TGTGCCAGCAGTTCCTACCCCGGACAGGGGAACACCGGGGAGCTGTTTTTT. Residues: CASSSYPGQGNTGELFF.

V and J are TRBV5-1 and TRBJ2-2; 13 nucleotides agree with TRBD2. The V gene's germline CDR1 is SGHRS and CDR2 YFSETQ. J gave up 3 bases and V 4 bases, and 6 bases lay outside the gene matches. CDR3 size: 17 residues. The CDR3 coding sequence is TGCGCCAGCAGCCTGGGACTAGCGGGATTACACACCGGGGAGCTGTTTTTT. Its protein product is CASSLGLAGLHTGELFF.

V and J are TRBV5-4 and TRBJ2-3, with a weak D call TRBD2 (7 bases). Germline CDR1 SGHNT, CDR2 YYREEE (reference sequence). This CDR3 has 16 amino acids. Trimming pared 4 bases from V and 2 bases from J, leaving 17 bases between. CDR3 amino acids: CASSLGASGTTDTQYF. CDR3 DNA sequence: TGTGCCAGCAGCCTGGGGGCTAGCGGAACCACAGATACGCAGTATTTT.

The chain links TRBV5-1 to TRBJ2-7; TRBD2 aligns across 8 bases. The germline gives CDR1 SGHRS, CDR2 YFSETQ. The CDR3 is made up of 17 amino acids. The ends lost 0 bases at V and 5 bases at J; junction bases unmatched: 13. CDR3 protein: CASSLAQTSGRGNEQYF. The CDR3 DNA follows: TGCGCCAGCAGCTTGGCTCAGACAAGCGGGAGAGGCAACGAGCAGTACTTC.

The rearrangement uses TRBV5-5 and TRBJ1-3, with TRBD1 matching over 8 bases. The V gene's germline CDR1 is SGHKS and CDR2 YYEKEE (reference sequence). CDR3 length: 15 amino acids. After removal of 4 bases from V and 4 bases from J, the junction contained 7 bases not matched to a gene. CDR3 DNA sequence: TGTGCCAGCAGCCAGAAACAGGGGGACGGAAACACCATATATTTT. Amino acids: CASSQKQGDGNTIYF.

This chain connects TRBV2 to TRBJ1-5; possible D gene TRBD1, 6 bases. Trimming left V 6 bases short and J 4 bases short, with 16 bases between. Per germline, CDR1 SNHLY and CDR2 FYNNEI. The CDR3 loop spans 15 amino acids. The CDR3 spells CASSLGGARNQPQHF. CDR3 DNA: TGTGCCAGCAGCCTCGGGGGGGCGAGGAATCAGCCCCAGCATTTT.

This chain uses TRBV28 with TRBJ1-5; possibly TRBD1 for D (5 bases). The V and J ends lost 3 bases and 1 base respectively, with 10 bases between them. This CDR3 contains 15 residues. The germline gives CDR1 MDHEN, CDR2 SYDVKM. CDR3 bases: TGTGCCAGCAGTTTCCTACAGGAGAGCAATCAGCCCCAGCATTTT. Translating it yields CASSFLQESNQPQHF.

For this clone: This CDR3 is also generated by other DNA sequences in the sample. V gene TRBV7-7 combines with J gene TRBJ2-5; 11 nucleotides match TRBD1. Per the germline V gene, CDR1 is SSHAT and CDR2 is FNYEAQ (reference sequence). This CDR3 is built from 15 residues. V lost 1 base to trimming and J lost 5 bases; unmatched junction nucleotides: 3. The CDR3 sequence is CASSLGTGGLETQYF. The CDR3 DNA reads TGTGCCAGCAGCTTAGGGACAGGGGGCTTGGAGACCCAGTACTTC.

This chain joins TRBV2 and TRBJ2-3; D unresolved. Trimming removed 7 bases from V and 0 bases from J, with 11 bases in between. The germline CDR1 and CDR2 sequences are SNHLY and FYNNEI. The CDR3 extends over 14 amino acids. CDR3 DNA sequence: TGTGCCAGCACATCGGCACCTAGCACAGATACGCAGTATTTT. Residues: CASTSAPSTDTQYF.

The chain links TRBV4-3 to TRBJ1-3; D gene ambiguous. CDR3 length: 16 amino acids. Trimming shortened V by 0 bases and J by 0 bases, and 9 bases separated the two germline ends. Germline CDR1 and CDR2: LGHNA and YSLEER. CDR3 sequence: CASSQEFSGSGNTIYF. The CDR3 region has the DNA TGCGCCAGCAGCCAAGAGTTTTCAGGCTCTGGAAACACCATATATTTT.

The chain has TRBV7-2 and TRBJ1-6; 8 bases fit TRBD1. V was pared by 3 bases and J by 10 bases, with 5 bases of the junction left unmatched. This CDR3 contains 14 residues. Germline CDR1 reads SGHTA; CDR2 reads FQGNSA. The CDR3 DNA sequence: TGTGCCAGCAGCTTTCGACAGGGGAGGTCACCCCTCCACTTT. Protein product: CASSFRQGRSPLHF.